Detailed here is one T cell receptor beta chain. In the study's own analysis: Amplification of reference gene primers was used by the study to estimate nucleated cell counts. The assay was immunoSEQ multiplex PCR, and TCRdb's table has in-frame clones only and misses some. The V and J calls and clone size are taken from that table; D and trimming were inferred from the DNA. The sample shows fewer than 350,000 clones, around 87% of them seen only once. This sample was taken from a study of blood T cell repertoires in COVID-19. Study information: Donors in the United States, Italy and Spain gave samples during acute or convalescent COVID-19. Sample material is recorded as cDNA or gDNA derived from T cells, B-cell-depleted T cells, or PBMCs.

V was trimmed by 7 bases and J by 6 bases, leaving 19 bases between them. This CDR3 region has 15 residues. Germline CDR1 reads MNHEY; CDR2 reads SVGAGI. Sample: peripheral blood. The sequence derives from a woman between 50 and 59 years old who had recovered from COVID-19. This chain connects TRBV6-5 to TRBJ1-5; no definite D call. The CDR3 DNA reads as TGTGCCAGCAAGGTCCACAGACTATCCGGTCAGCCCCAGCATTTT. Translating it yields CASKVHRLSGQPQHF.